These 22 T cell receptor beta chains share one sample of origin, sequenced in a study of control samples from healthy donors and cancer patients. Sequencing used immunoSEQ multiplex PCR; TCRdb keeps in-frame clones, though not all of them. The profile shows 120,000 or so clones, over 75% of them singletons. The sequenced sample was blood. All receptors derive from a young man in good health.

The sample holds one count of this clone. The V call is TRBV28, the J call TRBJ2-5; 8 bases agree with TRBD1. Germline values: CDR1 MDHEN, CDR2 SYDVKM. The CDR3 sequence is 19 residues long. V lost 3 bases to trimming and J lost 5 bases; unmatched junction nucleotides: 20. CDR3 nucleotide sequence: TGTGCCAGCAGTTTTCGGGACAGGTTTCGTAAAGGGTCCGCTGAGACCCAGTACTTC. As protein: CASSFRDRFRKGSAETQYF.

This chain joins TRBV7-9 and TRBJ2-5; 7 nucleotides align to TRBD1. Germline assignment: CDR1 SEHNR and CDR2 FQNEAQ (reference sequence). There are 14 residues in the CDR3. The V gene end was trimmed by 10 bases and the J gene end by 1 base; junction bases not matched to a gene: 9. The CDR3 DNA reads TGTGCCACACTATACCGGGACAGCCAAGAGACCCAGTACTTC. Translating it yields CATLYRDSQETQYF.

This rearrangement joins TRBV5-1 to TRBJ1-5; no definite D call. Trimming stripped 5 bases from V and 9 bases from J, with 15 bases between. Germline V gene sequence: CDR1 SGHRS, CDR2 YFSETQ. The CDR3 spans 13 residues. The CDR3 nucleotides read TGCGCCAGCAGAGAAGGCTCCTCAGGGCCCCAGCATTTT. As protein: CASREGSSGPQHF.

The rearrangement uses TRBV5-1 and TRBJ1-5; maybe TRBD1 (5 bases). CDR1 is SGHRS, CDR2 YFSETQ, per germline. The CDR3 length is 14 residues. Trimming took off 2 bases at V and 7 bases at J, with 13 bases between the two ends. The CDR3 loop reads CASSLGQGGQPQHF. CDR3 nucleotides: TGCGCCAGCAGCTTAGGGCAGGGAGGCCAGCCCCAGCATTTT.

CDR3 amino acids: CAWTLGGLEQFF. Written as DNA, the CDR3 is TGTGCCTGGACTCTCGGGGGGTTAGAGCAGTTCTTC. The J gene is TRBJ2-1, the V gene TRBV30; 7 bases align to TRBD2. J lost 10 bases, V lost 4 bases, and 7 bases had no gene match. Germline V gene sequence: CDR1 GTSNPN, CDR2 SVGIG (reference sequence). This CDR3 region has 12 residues.

V is TRBV29-1 and J is TRBJ1-1; no definite D call. The germline gives CDR1 SQVTM, CDR2 ANQGSEA. V lost 0 bases, J lost 2 bases, and 4 bases lay in between. The CDR3 runs to 12 residues. The CDR3: CSVEEGNTEAFF. CDR3 sequence (DNA): TGCAGCGTTGAAGAGGGTAACACTGAAGCTTTCTTT.

To note about this clone: Additional DNA sequences in this sample encode the identical CDR3. V usage is TRBV24-1 and J usage is TRBJ1-2, with D perhaps TRBD1 (5 bases). CDR1 is KGHDR, CDR2 SFDVKD, per germline. This CDR3 has 14 residues. V was clipped by 4 bases and J by 2 bases, with 10 bases between them. CDR3 coding DNA: TGTGCCACCAGTGACCCAACAGGAAACTATGGCTACACCTTC. Protein product: CATSDPTGNYGYTF.

The chain couples TRBV30 to TRBJ1-1; TRBD1 agrees at 9 bases. J gave up 5 bases and V 2 bases, and 12 bases lay outside the gene matches. Looked up from germline, CDR1 is GTSNPN and CDR2 is SVGIG (reference sequence). The CDR3 sequence is 16 residues long. CDR3 sequence: CAWSRDRAVSGTEAFF. The CDR3 DNA is TGTGCCTGGAGTCGGGACAGGGCCGTCTCGGGGACTGAAGCTTTCTTT.

In nucleotides, the CDR3 is TGTGCCAGCAGTCGTCTCGGGACAGAAGGTGCTAGACTGTTTTTT. Its translation is CASSRLGTEGARLFF. The chain carries TRBV6-6 and TRBJ1-4; 7 bases line up with TRBD1. V was pared by 5 bases and J by 13 bases, with 16 bases of the junction left unmatched. The CDR3 contains 15 residues. Germline V gives CDR1 MNHNY, CDR2 SVGAGI (reference sequence).

This chain uses TRBV2 with TRBJ1-2; D is unclear. The germline V gene encodes CDR1 SNHLY and CDR2 FYNNEI. This CDR3 has 13 amino acids. Between the trimmed V and J ends, which lost 9 bases and 4 bases, there was a span of 15 bases. The CDR3 here is CASPLEDGYGYTF. The DNA for the CDR3 is TGTGCCAGTCCCCTCGAGGATGGCTATGGCTACACCTTC.

V and J are TRBV5-1 and TRBJ2-3; no firm D call. V was pared by 4 bases and J by 4 bases, with 10 bases between. This CDR3 has 13 residues. CDR1 and CDR2 from the germline V gene are SGHRS and YFSETQ. CDR3: CASSPMAPDTQYF. The CDR3, as DNA: TGCGCCAGCAGCCCAATGGCCCCAGATACGCAGTATTTT.

The chain combines TRBV4-1 with TRBJ2-3; D remains ambiguous. From germline, CDR1 is MGHRA and CDR2 YSYEKL. The V end was cut by 4 bases, the J end by 0 bases, with 5 bases between. The CDR3 has 13 residues. CDR3 in amino acids: CASSPPSTDTQYF. As DNA, the CDR3 is TGCGCCAGCAGCCCACCTAGCACAGATACGCAGTATTTT.

A single count supports this clone. The chain employs TRBV5-4 and TRBJ1-1; D gene uncertain. The V gene lost 0 bases and the J gene lost 3 bases, with 12 bases spanning the gap. Germline V CDR1 and CDR2: SGHNT, YYREEE (reference sequence). The CDR3 totals 15 residues. CDR3 coding DNA: TGTGCCAGCAGCTTGGATCCGGGTTCGGACACTGAAGCTTTCTTT. This translates into CASSLDPGSDTEAFF.

The V gene is TRBV28, the J gene TRBJ2-7; weak D call: TRBD2 (6 bases). The germline V and J ends were trimmed by 7 bases and 3 bases, with 19 bases remaining between them. The germline CDR1 and CDR2 sequences are MDHEN and SYDVKM. There are 15 residues in the CDR3. The CDR3 DNA sequence: TGTGCCAGCACCAAACAACCCCGGGGAGGCTACGAGCAGTACTTC. The encoded protein is CASTKQPRGGYEQYF.

As DNA, the CDR3 is TGTGCCAGCAGTGCCTGGTCCAGGGCGGGGGAGCAGTACTTC. Protein: CASSAWSRAGEQYF. The chain carries TRBV27 and TRBJ2-7, with D maybe TRBD2 (6 bases). Trimming removed 5 bases from V and 7 bases from J, with 18 bases in between. The CDR3 spans 14 residues. Germline CDR1 and CDR2: MNHEY and SMNVEV (reference sequence).

This clone came up once. The V call is TRBV27, the J call TRBJ2-2; no clear D. The V and J ends lost 2 bases and 3 bases respectively, with 10 bases between them. Germline CDR1 MNHEY, CDR2 SMNVEV (reference sequence). The CDR3 extends over 15 amino acids. This CDR3 reads CASSLESTYTGELFF. In DNA, the CDR3 is TGTGCCAGCAGTTTAGAGTCTACGTACACCGGGGAGCTGTTTTTT.

The rearrangement links TRBV18 to TRBJ1-2, with a tentative D call TRBD1 (5 bases). Trimming cost V 3 bases and J 2 bases, with 13 bases left between them. Germline CDR1 is KGHSH and CDR2 is LQKENI. This CDR3 spans 15 amino acids. This CDR3 reads CASSPNRQLNYGYTF. The CDR3 DNA follows: TGTGCCAGCTCACCCAATCGACAGTTGAACTATGGCTACACCTTC.

This chain links TRBV2 with TRBJ1-3; D is possibly TRBD1 (5 bases). Trimming took 2 bases from V and 2 from J, leaving 10 bases between them. The germline V gene has CDR1 SNHLY and CDR2 FYNNEI. This CDR3 region has 15 residues. The CDR3 spells CASSERTLPGNTIYF. CDR3 nucleotide sequence: TGTGCCAGCAGTGAAAGGACACTTCCTGGAAACACCATATATTTT.

Comments on this clone: The junction does not match germline at one end; this may be a read error. The V call is TRBV7-7, the J call TRBJ2-1, with D unclear. Germline CDR1 is SSHAT and CDR2 is FNYEAQ (reference sequence). The CDR3 is 15 residues long. The CDR3 is CASSYDKTPYNEQFF. Written as DNA, the CDR3 is TGTGCTAGCAGCTACGACAAAACCCCCTACAATGAGCAGTTCTTC.

The V and J genes are TRBV27 and TRBJ1-1, with D possibly matching TRBD1 (5 bases). CDR1 and CDR2 from the germline V gene are MNHEY and SMNVEV (reference sequence). Trimming shortened V by 3 bases and J by 6 bases, and 14 bases separated the two germline ends. This CDR3 is 14 amino acids long. CDR3 amino acids: CASSLEPRGPEAFF. CDR3 DNA: TGTGCCAGCAGTTTGGAGCCCCGGGGCCCTGAAGCTTTCTTT.

This clone was detected a few times. The J gene is TRBJ2-3, the V gene TRBV14, with 7 positions matching TRBD2. Germline trimming cut 6 bases from V and 3 bases from J; bases unmatched to any gene: 6. Germline V gives CDR1 SGHDN, CDR2 FVKESK. The CDR3 totals 14 residues. The DNA of the CDR3 is TGTGCCAGCAGTTACGGCGGGGGAACAGATACGCAGTATTTT. Protein: CASSYGGGTDTQYF.

The V gene is TRBV6-5, the J gene TRBJ1-2, with D unresolved. V was trimmed by 5 bases and J by 4 bases, leaving 11 bases between them. Germline V lookup: CDR1 MNHEY, CDR2 SVGAGI. This CDR3 comprises 13 residues. CDR3 residues: CASSTLDIYGYTF. The DNA for the CDR3 is TGTGCCAGCAGTACCTTAGACATCTATGGCTACACCTTC.